The T cell receptor (beta chain) described here comes from a study of T cell repertoires in cytomegalovirus infection. TCRdb reanalysed the reads using MiXCR and keeps one entry per CDR3 protein. Of 250,000 to 300,000 distinct CDR3 sequences listed, 20% to 25% are singletons. Ten or more counts support this clonotype. Antigen specificity is unknown. Sequencing was performed on cultured PBMCs, taken from culture after CMV antigen stimulation. This sequence was found in a human donor in good health (CMV status not recorded). Some clones in this sample may be carry-over from other donors' samples.

The CDR3 region is CASSLLAGDYEQYF. The DNA of the CDR3 is TGTGCCAGCAGCCTCCTAGCGGGAGACTACGAGCAGTACTTC. The chain has TRBV7-2 and TRBJ2-7, with 10 bases that match TRBD2. The junction had 4 bases not matched to a gene; V was cut back by 5 bases and J by 3 bases. The CDR3 extends over 14 amino acids. Germline V lookup: CDR1 SGHTA, CDR2 FQGNSA.